This T cell receptor beta chain was sequenced for a study of blood T cell repertoires in COVID-19. Libraries were prepared by immunoSEQ multiplex PCR; TCRdb keeps only in-frame clonotypes and omits some of them. This repertoire shows around 330,000 clones, under 95% found once; its top ten account for 2% to 3%. The TCR sequence derives from a man between 60 and 75 years old who had recovered from COVID-19. The sequencing sample was made of PBMCs or T cells enriched from blood (not recorded which).

CDR3 loop: CASSRGVGSGNTIYF. CDR3 in DNA: TGTGCCAGCAGTCGAGGCGTAGGCTCTGGAAACACCATATATTTT. The chain couples TRBV6-5 to TRBJ1-3, with D hard to call. The germline V gene encodes CDR1 MNHEY and CDR2 SVGAGI. This CDR3 has 15 residues. The germline V and J ends were trimmed by 5 bases and 0 bases, with 11 bases remaining between them.